This TCR beta chain came from a study of blood T cells in healthy people across ages. The use of a sample-barcoded 5' primer and a J-beta primer mix characterized a second PCR of 7 to 11 cycles. TCRdb independently ran MiXCR on the 5' RACE reads; one entry per CDR3 protein. The sample shows roughly 1,300,000 distinct CDR3 sequences, around 55% of them seen only once. Germline V gene sequence: CDR1 SNHLY, CDR2 FYNNEI. The CDR3 is 13 residues long. V dropped 2 bases and J dropped 5 bases, with 9 bases sitting between them. What was sequenced was blood. The V call is TRBV2, the J call TRBJ2-5, with D hard to call. This clonotype originated in a man aged 18 to 29 in good health. CDR3 in DNA: TGTGCCAGCAGTGAACTAGGGTGGGAGACCCAGTACTTC. It encodes CASSELGWETQYF.